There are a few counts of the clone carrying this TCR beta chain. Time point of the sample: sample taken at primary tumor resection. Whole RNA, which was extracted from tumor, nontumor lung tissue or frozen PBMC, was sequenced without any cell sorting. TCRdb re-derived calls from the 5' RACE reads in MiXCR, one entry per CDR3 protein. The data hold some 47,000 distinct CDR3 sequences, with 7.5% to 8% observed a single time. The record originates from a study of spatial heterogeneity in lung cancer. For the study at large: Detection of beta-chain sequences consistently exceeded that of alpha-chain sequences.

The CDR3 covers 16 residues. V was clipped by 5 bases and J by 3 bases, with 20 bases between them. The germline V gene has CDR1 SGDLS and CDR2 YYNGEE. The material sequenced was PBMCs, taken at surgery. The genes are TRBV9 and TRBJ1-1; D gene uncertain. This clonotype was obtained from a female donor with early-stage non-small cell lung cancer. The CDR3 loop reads CASSSTLWARDTEAFF. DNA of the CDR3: TGTGCCAGCAGTTCCACTTTGTGGGCGCGGGACACTGAAGCTTTCTTT. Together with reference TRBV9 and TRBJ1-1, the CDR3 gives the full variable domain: DSGVTQTPKHLITATGQRVTLRCSPRSGDLSVYWYQQSLDQGLQFLIQYYNGEERAKGNILERFSAQQFPDLHSELNLSSLELGDSALYFCASSSTLWARDTEAFFGQGTRLTVV.